This entry concerns a single T cell receptor (beta chain). The record originates from a study of blood T cell repertoires in COVID-19. The repertoire was sequenced with immunoSEQ multiplex PCR; TCRdb's copy has only in-frame clones and lacks some. Of about 110,000 clones listed, just over 70% are singletons. CDR3 length: 13 residues. CDR1 is KGHSH and CDR2 is LQKENI in the germline V gene. Trimming left V 5 bases short and J 4 bases short, with 11 bases between. The receptor was isolated from a woman aged 40 to 49 with acute or convalescent COVID-19. The rearrangement joins TRBV18 to TRBJ1-2, with D possibly TRBD1 on 6 matching bases. Sequencing was done on a sample of peripheral blood. This CDR3 reads CASSKGDGYGYTF. In DNA form, the CDR3 reads TGTGCCAGCTCAAAGGGGGATGGCTATGGCTACACCTTC.